Presented here are 32 T cell receptor beta chains from one specimen sequenced in a study of blood T cells in healthy people across ages. It was with a sample-barcoded 5' primer and a J-beta primer mix that a second PCR of roughly 7 to 12 cycles was run. MiXCR, applied by TCRdb to the 5' RACE reads, yields one record per CDR3 protein. The repertoire consists of some 1.1 million distinct CDR3 sequences, with around two fifths occurring once and the leading ten covering 13%. The material sequenced was blood. Receptors were obtained from a man younger than 35 in good health.

This clonotype was recorded a few times. The chain is built from TRBV29-1 and TRBJ1-6, with D unclear. V was trimmed by 5 bases and J by 5 bases, leaving 10 bases between them. The CDR3 has 13 amino acids. Germline-derived CDR1 and CDR2 are SQVTM and ANQGSEA. CDR3 coding DNA: TGCAGCGTTCGGGAAGGCGATAATTCACCCCTCCACTTT. As protein: CSVREGDNSPLHF.

The chain links TRBV20-1 to TRBJ1-2, with TRBD1 matching over 8 bases. Germline-derived CDR1 and CDR2 are DFQATT and SNEGSKA (reference sequence). The CDR3 spans 14 residues. The ends lost 0 bases at V and 12 bases at J; junction bases unmatched: 12. In DNA form, the CDR3 reads TGCAGTGCTAGAGATGCGGACAGGGCGGTCGGCCACACCTTC. It yields the protein CSARDADRAVGHTF.

The V and J genes are TRBV13 and TRBJ1-2; D is ambiguous. CDR3 length: 12 residues. V lost 7 bases and J 1 base, leaving 7 bases between the germline ends. The germline CDR1 and CDR2 sequences are PRHDT and FYEKMQ (reference sequence). This chain's CDR3 is CASTRVNYGYTF. The DNA of the CDR3 is TGTGCCAGCACTCGGGTTAACTATGGCTACACCTTC.

The chain carries TRBV12-3 or TRBV12-4 and TRBJ2-1, with TRBD2 as a possible D gene (5 bases). V was cut by 5 bases and J by 7 bases, with 18 bases left in between. The CDR3 totals 15 residues. The CDR3 bases are TGTGCCAGCAGTCCCGCCTTACCGTCGGGGAATGAGCAGTTCTTC. This encodes CASSPALPSGNEQFF.

This clonotype turned up a few times. This sequence joins TRBV5-5 and TRBJ2-1; D not resolved. V was cut by 0 bases and J by 4 bases, with 5 bases left in between. Germline lookup yields CDR1 SGHKS and CDR2 YYEKEE (reference sequence). CDR3 length equals 13 residues. CDR3 sequence (DNA): TGTGCCAGCAGCTTGGAGGATTACAATGAGCAGTTCTTC. It codes for CASSLEDYNEQFF.

The CDR3 here is CASRRVRQGLNYGYTF. The CDR3 region has the DNA TGTGCCAGCCGACGAGTTAGGCAGGGGTTGAACTATGGCTACACCTTC. The chain links TRBV6-6 to TRBJ1-2, with D possibly being TRBD1 (6 bases). Germline V lookup: CDR1 MNHNY, CDR2 SVGAGI (reference sequence). V gave up 8 bases and J gave up 2 bases, with 21 bases separating them. The CDR3 loop spans 16 amino acids.

This chain connects TRBV29-1 to TRBJ2-7; no definite D call. V lost 7 bases to trimming and J lost 4 bases, with 11 bases between them. In germline, CDR1 is SQVTM, CDR2 ANQGSEA. The CDR3 consists of 11 residues. The CDR3 protein is CSGVVGYEQYF. Here the CDR3 DNA reads TGCAGCGGTGTAGTGGGGTACGAGCAGTACTTC.

CDR3 amino acids: CASSPYSSYEQYF. As DNA, the CDR3 is TGTGCCAGCTCACCATACAGTTCCTACGAGCAGTACTTC. This sequence joins TRBV18 and TRBJ2-7; no clear D. The length of the CDR3 is 13 residues. The germline V gene encodes CDR1 KGHSH and CDR2 LQKENI. Trimming cost V 2 bases and J 1 base, with 6 bases left between them.

V and J are TRBV7-9 and TRBJ1-1; D is ambiguous. With 5 bases removed from V and 4 bases from J, the gap between germline ends came to 11 bases. Germline V gene sequence: CDR1 SEHNR, CDR2 FQNEAQ (reference sequence). This CDR3 comprises 13 residues. The CDR3 loop reads CASSGATTTEAFF. Written as DNA, the CDR3 is TGTGCCAGCAGCGGAGCCACGACCACTGAAGCTTTCTTT.

The V gene is TRBV5-1, the J gene TRBJ1-1, with D possibly being TRBD1 (5 bases). The CDR3 length is 15 residues. Germline V lookup: CDR1 SGHRS, CDR2 YFSETQ. With 1 base removed from V and 0 bases from J, the gap between germline ends came to 10 bases. The CDR3 coding sequence is TGCGCCAGCAGCTTGTGGGGGATACTGAACACTGAAGCTTTCTTT. The encoded protein is CASSLWGILNTEAFF.

This clonotype was counted between two and nine times. This chain links TRBV27 with TRBJ2-5, with TRBD1 identical over 7 bases. The CDR3 is 15 amino acids. Trimming cost V 6 bases and J 1 base; bases outside gene matches: 8. Germline-derived CDR1 and CDR2 are MNHEY and SMNVEV (reference sequence). CDR3 nucleotides: TGTGCCAGCAGAAGGAACAGGGGCTTCCAAGAGACCCAGTACTTC. Translated, it gives CASRRNRGFQETQYF.

This rearrangement joins TRBV19 to TRBJ2-4; unclear D gene. The length of the CDR3 is 11 residues. Between the trimmed V and J ends, which lost 6 bases and 3 bases, there was a span of 3 bases. Germline CDR1 and CDR2: LNHDA and SQIVND (reference sequence). The CDR3 sequence: CASRNKNIQYF. CDR3 DNA sequence: TGTGCCAGTAGAAACAAAAACATTCAGTACTTC.

This clonotype turned up a few times. This chain joins TRBV13 and TRBJ2-7; 7 nucleotides line up with TRBD1. CDR1 and CDR2 from the germline V gene are PRHDT and FYEKMQ (reference sequence). There are 16 residues in the CDR3. V lost 6 bases and J lost 3; bases outside the gene matches: 14. The CDR3 coding sequence is TGTGCCAGCAGTCCGGGCGGAACCAGGGGGTACTACGAGCAGTACTTC. Translating gives CASSPGGTRGYYEQYF.

This clonotype was detected only a few times. The rearrangement joins TRBV7-6 to TRBJ1-5, with D perhaps matching TRBD1 (5 bases). There are 14 residues in the CDR3. V was cut by 5 bases and J by 7 bases, with 15 bases left in between. Germline V CDR1 and CDR2: SGHVS, FNYEAQ. The CDR3 reads CASSLPGADQPQHF. DNA of the CDR3: TGTGCCAGCAGCCTACCCGGGGCAGACCAGCCCCAGCATTTT.

The CDR3 region has the DNA TGTGCCAGCAGTTACAGGCAGTCCTACGAGCAGTACTTC. Translated, it gives CASSYRQSYEQYF. The rearrangement uses TRBV6-2 or TRBV6-3 and TRBJ2-4; D remains ambiguous. The DNA end lines up better with TRBJ2-7; the J call may be wrong. This CDR3 contains 13 residues. Germline V gene lookup returns CDR1 MNHEY and CDR2 SVGEGT.

The chain carries TRBV29-1 and TRBJ2-7, with D possibly being TRBD2 (5 bases). Trimming cost V 5 bases and J 7 bases, with 12 bases left between them. Germline assignment: CDR1 SQVTM and CDR2 ANQGSEA. The CDR3 spans 11 residues. Here the CDR3 DNA reads TGCAGCGTTATAGAGGGAAATGAGCAGTACTTC. This translates into CSVIEGNEQYF.

For this clonotype: Germline and junction disagree at one end, which may indicate a read error. V usage is TRBV6-5 and J usage is TRBJ2-1; 11 nucleotides line up with TRBD2. Germline CDR1 reads MNHEY; CDR2 reads SVGAGI. The CDR3 is 14 amino acids. The DNA of the CDR3 is TGTGTCAGCAGCGTAGCGGGGGGGCGCTATGAGCAGTTCTTC. Encoded protein: CVSSVAGGRYEQFF.

This clonotype showed up just a few times. The chain combines TRBV4-2 with TRBJ2-1; D possibly corresponds to TRBD1 (8 bases). The CDR3 totals 15 residues. Germline V gene data show CDR1 as LGHNA and CDR2 as YNFKEQ. With 6 bases removed from V and 6 bases from J, the gap between germline ends came to 18 bases. DNA of the CDR3: TGTGCCAGCAGTCGCAGGACAGGGAGGGTCAATGAGCAGTTCTTC. Protein product: CASSRRTGRVNEQFF.

With respect to this clonotype: A much larger clone differs by one base, so this may be a read error. This chain joins TRBV28 and TRBJ2-1; D gene unclear. CDR3 length equals 14 residues. The germline gives CDR1 MDHEN, CDR2 SYDVKM. V lost 3 bases and J lost 13, with 19 bases in between. The CDR3 loop reads CASSFGQIQETQFF. The CDR3 DNA sequence: TGTGCCAGCAGTTTCGGGCAGATTCAAGAGACCCAGTTCTTC.

This clonotype was counted a few times. The chain couples TRBV5-1 to TRBJ2-4, with 9 bases fitting TRBD1. The CDR3 loop spans 16 amino acids. Germline lookup yields CDR1 SGHRS and CDR2 YFSETQ. Trimming cost V 0 bases and J 12 bases; bases outside gene matches: 13. Here the CDR3 DNA reads TGCGCCAGCAGCTTGGAGGGACAGGGCTTTAGTGTGCCTCAGTACTTC. Amino acid sequence: CASSLEGQGFSVPQYF.

The chain employs TRBV7-2 and TRBJ2-5, with TRBD2 matching 7 bases. CDR1 and CDR2 (germline): SGHTA, FQGNSA. The CDR3 consists of 15 residues. Unmatched junction bases numbered 3, after V lost 2 bases and J lost 0 bases. The CDR3 reads CASSLSGGYQETQYF. CDR3 bases: TGTGCCAGCAGCTTATCCGGGGGGTACCAAGAGACCCAGTACTTC. The full variable domain, with the rest looked up from reference TRBV7-2 and TRBJ2-5, is GAGVSQSPSNKVTEKGKDVELRCDPISGHTALYWYRQSLGQGLEFLIYFQGNSAPDKSGLPSDRFSAERTGGSVSTLTIQRTQQEDSAVYLCASSLSGGYQETQYFGPGTRLLVL.

The chain recombines TRBV5-1 with TRBJ1-4; D is unclear. V lost 1 base and J 1 base, leaving 8 bases between the germline ends. The germline V gene has CDR1 SGHRS and CDR2 YFSETQ. This CDR3 is 15 amino acids long. This CDR3 is CASSLRAETNEKLFF. In DNA, the CDR3 is TGCGCCAGCAGCTTGAGGGCAGAAACTAATGAAAAACTGTTTTTT. Drawing the rest from reference TRBV5-1 and TRBJ1-4, the complete variable domain is KAGVTQTPRYLIKTRGQQVTLSCSPISGHRSVSWYQQTPGQGLQFLFEYFSETQRNKGNFPGRFSGRQFSNSRSEMNVSTLELGDSALYLCASSLRAETNEKLFFGSGTQLSVL.

The V gene is TRBV29-1, the J gene TRBJ2-1; 10 positions match TRBD1. Germline loops: CDR1 SQVTM, CDR2 ANQGSEA. J lost 8 bases, V lost 7 bases, and 11 bases had no gene match. This CDR3 contains 14 residues. DNA of the CDR3: TGCAGCGGGGAAGTTGGGACAGGGGACGATGAGCAGTTCTTC. Its protein is CSGEVGTGDDEQFF.

V and J are TRBV19 and TRBJ1-5; D is possibly TRBD1 (6 bases). Germline CDR1 is LNHDA and CDR2 is SQIVND (reference sequence). The CDR3 has 15 residues. The germline V and J ends were trimmed by 6 bases and 1 base, with 13 bases remaining between them. The DNA for the CDR3 is TGTGCCAGTAGCACAGGGACTACAAGCAATCAGCCCCAGCATTTT. The encoded protein is CASSTGTTSNQPQHF.

This rearrangement joins TRBV9 to TRBJ1-1, with no clear D. Germline loops: CDR1 SGDLS, CDR2 YYNGEE. The CDR3 is 13 amino acids. The V gene lost 3 bases and the J gene lost 1 base, with 7 bases spanning the gap. The CDR3 loop reads CASSAGWNTEAFF. The CDR3 coding sequence is TGTGCCAGCAGCGCTGGGTGGAACACTGAAGCTTTCTTT.

V is TRBV9 and J is TRBJ2-3; the D is unclear. Trimming left V 3 bases short and J 2 bases short, with 13 bases between. The CDR3 is 15 amino acids. Germline-derived CDR1 and CDR2 are SGDLS and YYNGEE. The CDR3, as DNA: TGTGCCAGCAGCGCAGGCCTAGAGCTCACAGATACGCAGTATTTT. Translated: CASSAGLELTDTQYF.

There are many counts of this clonotype. This sequence joins TRBV7-9 and TRBJ2-7, with D possibly being TRBD1 or TRBD2 (5 bases each). V gave up 6 bases and J gave up 7 bases, with 19 bases separating them. Per germline, CDR1 SEHNR and CDR2 FQNEAQ (reference sequence). The CDR3 spans 14 residues. The CDR3 region is CASSLGTAYNEQYF. In nucleotides, the CDR3 is TGTGCCAGCAGTTTGGGGACGGCTTACAATGAGCAGTACTTC.

The gene calls are TRBV10-3 and TRBJ1-1; D is uncertain. The V gene lost 6 bases and the J gene lost 1 base, with 12 bases spanning the gap. In germline, CDR1 is ENHRY, CDR2 SYGVKD. CDR3 length: 14 amino acids. DNA for the CDR3: TGTGCCATCAGGTACTCGGAGGGGAACACTGAAGCTTTCTTT. Amino acids: CAIRYSEGNTEAFF.

This clonotype was found a few times. The genes are TRBV20-1 and TRBJ1-2; D is uncertain. The CDR3 runs to 14 residues. The V end lost 0 bases, the J end lost 5 bases, and 13 bases lay between the germline ends. Germline CDR1 is DFQATT and CDR2 is SNEGSKA (reference sequence). The CDR3 protein is CSARDLDGLYGYTF. DNA of the CDR3: TGCAGTGCTAGAGATCTTGACGGACTATATGGCTACACCTTC.

This clonotype has just a few counts. The junction does not match germline at one end; this may be a read error. The chain links TRBV12-3 or TRBV12-4 to TRBJ2-6; TRBD1 matches at 7 bases. This CDR3 is 19 amino acids long. CDR3 sequence reads: CASTTELTGAGSRANVLTF. CDR3 nucleotide sequence: TGTGCCAGCACCACCGAGTTAACAGGGGCTGGCTCTCGGGCCAACGTCCTGACTTTC.

A few counts support this clonotype. The chain links TRBV5-1 to TRBJ1-2; D uncertain. Germline CDR1 reads SGHRS; CDR2 reads YFSETQ. The V end lost 4 bases, the J end lost 7 bases, and 11 bases lay between the germline ends. The CDR3 runs 12 residues. This CDR3 is CASSLSTSGYTF. CDR3 nucleotide sequence: TGCGCCAGCAGCCTCTCCACCTCTGGCTACACCTTC.

This chain joins TRBV4-3 and TRBJ2-3, with D possibly TRBD2 on 5 matching bases. In germline, CDR1 is LGHNA, CDR2 YSLEER. CDR3 length equals 17 residues. V dropped 4 bases and J dropped 2 bases, with 19 bases sitting between them. The CDR3 nucleotides read TGCGCCAGCAGCCGAGAAGTCGGGGAGACCTCCACAGATACGCAGTATTTT. Encoded protein: CASSREVGETSTDTQYF.